In its sample, the clone carrying this T cell receptor (beta chain) was seen many times. These data originate in a study of regulatory T cells in long-lasting Graves disease. The authors built TCR beta libraries using iRepertoire HTBI primers and Arm-PCR of CDR3 regions. From the multiplex PCR reads, TCRdb called clonotypes with MiXCR, one entry per CDR3 protein. The data contain 600,000 to 650,000 distinct CDR3 sequences, less than 20% of them singletons. This CDR3 comprises 13 residues. Trimming shortened V by 4 bases and J by 5 bases, and 10 bases separated the two germline ends. Per the germline V gene, CDR1 is SGHTA and CDR2 is FQGTGA. Time point indicated: newly diagnosed GD, antithyroid drugs for less than 3 months. PBMCs were the source of the RNA used for TCR sequencing. These data were likewise used in another study, on T cells in Graves' hyperthyroidism and ophthalmopathy.

The sequence derives from a woman aged 25 to 45 with Graves disease. The J gene is TRBJ2-3, the V gene TRBV7-3; possibly TRBD1 for D (6 bases). The starting material was peripheral blood mononuclear cells (PBMCs), obtained at new diagnosis, from a patient treated with antithyroid drugs. The DNA of the CDR3 is TGTGCCAGCAGCTCCACAGGGATAGATACGCAGTATTTT. As protein: CASSSTGIDTQYF. The entire variable domain, with the rest obtained from reference TRBV7-3 and TRBJ2-3, is as follows: GAGVSQTPSNKVTEKGKYVELRCDPISGHTALYWYRQSLGQGPEFLIYFQGTGAADDSGLPNDRFFAVRPEGSVSTLKIQRTERGDSAVYLCASSSTGIDTQYFGPGTRLTVL.